The clone carrying this TCR beta chain came up a few times. What it binds is unknown. The sample is drawn from a study of response to subunit inactivated influenza vaccine. Study findings and constraints: The authors offered the suggestion that each seasonal influenza vaccination recruits few new T cells.

TCRdb re-derived calls from the RT-PCR reads in MiXCR, one entry per CDR3 protein. Among 400,000 to 650,000 distinct CDR3 sequences listed, more than 7% were seen once. The V end lost 6 bases, the J end lost 4 bases, and 18 bases lay between the germline ends. This CDR3 is built from 14 residues. Germline CDR1 reads DFQATT; CDR2 reads SNEGSKA (reference sequence). This TCR came from a man aged 45 to 70 who received an inactivated influenza vaccine. The chain couples TRBV20-1 to TRBJ2-5; D uncertain. Sequencing was performed on PBMCs from blood, taken approximately 25 months after vaccination. This chain's CDR3 is CSANRGIDGETQYF. As DNA, the CDR3 is TGCAGTGCAAATCGTGGAATCGACGGAGAGACCCAGTACTTC.